The sequence of this T cell receptor beta chain was determined in a study of blood T cell repertoires in COVID-19. In the study overall: Sample material is recorded as cDNA or gDNA derived from T cells, B-cell-depleted T cells, or PBMCs.

In the original processing: Estimated nucleated cell counts came from reference gene primer amplification. Some clones are missing from TCRdb's copy, which holds only in-frame ones; the method was immunoSEQ multiplex PCR. V and J calls and clone size come straight from that table; D and trimming were deduced from the DNA. This table has roughly 150,000 clones, around four fifths appearing once. V was trimmed by 8 bases and J by 4 bases, leaving 12 bases between them. This CDR3 comprises 13 residues. Germline V gives CDR1 SNHLY, CDR2 FYNNEI. The clonotype was recovered from a woman of 80 years or more with active or convalescent COVID-19. Sequenced sample: peripheral blood. The J gene is TRBJ1-5, the V gene TRBV2, with D possibly TRBD1 on 6 matching bases. Here the CDR3 reads CASHRVMNQPQHF. DNA of the CDR3: TGTGCCAGCCACAGGGTGATGAATCAGCCCCAGCATTTT. Filled out from reference TRBV2 and TRBJ1-5, the complete variable domain reads EPEVTQTPSHQVTQMGQEVILRCVPISNHLYFYWYRQILGQKVEFLVSFYNNEISEKSEIFDDQFSVERPDGSNFTLKIRSTKLEDSAMYFCASHRVMNQPQHFGDGTRLSIL.